This entry lists 31 T cell receptor beta chains sequenced from one sample in a study of control samples from healthy donors and cancer patients. Assay: immunoSEQ multiplex PCR; the TCRdb copy retains only in-frame clones and omits some. The profile shows about 95,000 clones, 88% of them singletons. The sequenced sample consisted of blood. The receptors derive from a woman aged 70 to 79 in good health.

This sequence joins TRBV20-1 and TRBJ1-2; 7 bases line up with TRBD1. CDR3 length equals 14 residues. The V gene end was trimmed by 3 bases and the J gene end by 7 bases; junction bases not matched to a gene: 11. Germline V gives CDR1 DFQATT, CDR2 SNEGSKA (reference sequence). The CDR3 sequence: CSASERGAGGGYTF. CDR3 nucleotide sequence: TGCAGTGCTAGTGAAAGGGGGGCAGGGGGTGGCTACACCTTC.

This chain connects TRBV5-5 to TRBJ1-2; D remains unclear. Germline CDR1 and CDR2: SGHKS and YYEKEE (reference sequence). Trimming removed 1 base at V and 8 bases at J, with 12 bases between. CDR3 length: 13 residues. In DNA form, the CDR3 reads TGTGCCAGCAGCTTGAGGTCTCTCTACGGCTACACCTTC. It translates to CASSLRSLYGYTF.

The rearrangement joins TRBV2 to TRBJ1-2; possible D gene TRBD1, 5 bases. The CDR3 has 12 residues. Per the germline V gene, CDR1 is SNHLY and CDR2 is FYNNEI. The CDR3 is CVIGGQGYGYTF. DNA of the CDR3: TGTGTTATAGGCGGGCAGGGTTATGGCTACACCTTC.

The gene calls are TRBV20-1 and TRBJ2-5; D remains ambiguous. V was cut by 6 bases and J by 2 bases, with 4 bases left in between. Germline V lookup: CDR1 DFQATT, CDR2 SNEGSKA (reference sequence). This CDR3 comprises 10 residues. CDR3: CSARQETQYF. The CDR3, as DNA: TGCAGTGCCCGACAAGAGACCCAGTACTTC.

On this clone itself: Other nucleotide sequences in the sample specify the same CDR3. This sequence joins TRBV20-1 and TRBJ2-1; unclear D gene. Germline CDR1 DFQATT, CDR2 SNEGSKA (reference sequence). Trimming shortened V by 3 bases and J by 6 bases, and 6 bases separated the two germline ends. This CDR3 is 11 amino acids long. The chain's CDR3 is CSASRSNEQFF. In DNA, the CDR3 is TGCAGTGCTAGCAGGTCCAATGAGCAGTTCTTC.

This rearrangement joins TRBV12-3 or TRBV12-4 to TRBJ1-1; D call uncertain. Trimming cost V 5 bases and J 3 bases, with 10 bases left between them. The CDR3 spans 13 residues. CDR3 nucleotide sequence: TGTGCCAGCAGTCTTAAAGTCGACACTGAAGCTTTCTTT. This gives the protein CASSLKVDTEAFF.

The rearrangement uses TRBV2 and TRBJ2-1, with 7 positions matching TRBD2. The CDR3 is 15 amino acids. The trim removed 6 bases at V and 10 bases at J, leaving 15 bases unmatched. Germline V gene lookup returns CDR1 SNHLY and CDR2 FYNNEI. The CDR3 DNA reads as TGTGCCAGCAGGAGGGACTACCTAAGAACTGAGGAGCAGTTCTTC. Amino acid sequence: CASRRDYLRTEEQFF.

The genes are TRBV2 and TRBJ2-3; 10 bases line up with TRBD2. Unmatched junction bases numbered 10, after V lost 7 bases and J lost 6 bases. The CDR3 extends over 15 amino acids. The germline V gene has CDR1 SNHLY and CDR2 FYNNEI. The CDR3 loop reads CASTRAGGLADTQYF. The DNA of the CDR3 is TGTGCCAGCACGAGAGCGGGGGGGCTCGCGGATACGCAGTATTTT.

V gene TRBV15 combines with J gene TRBJ1-1; no reliable D call. V lost 0 bases and J lost 5, with 4 bases in between. Germline loops: CDR1 LNHNV, CDR2 YYDKDF (reference sequence). This CDR3 is built from 12 residues. The CDR3 region is CATSRDWTEAFF. The CDR3 DNA reads TGTGCCACCAGCAGAGATTGGACTGAAGCTTTCTTT.

In the case of this clone: The sample has other DNA sequences that encode this CDR3 too. The genes are TRBV7-2 and TRBJ1-2, with D maybe TRBD1 (6 bases). Trimming pared 4 bases from V and 5 bases from J, leaving 17 bases between. Germline loops: CDR1 SGHTA, CDR2 FQGNSA. This CDR3 contains 15 residues. The DNA of the CDR3 is TGTGCCAGCAGCTCCCTGGGGGGGCCCACTTATGGCTACACCTTC. Amino acid sequence: CASSSLGGPTYGYTF.

The chain uses TRBV7-2 and TRBJ2-7; D uncertain. Trimming left V 2 bases short and J 3 bases short, with 8 bases between. The CDR3 extends over 13 amino acids. Germline V gives CDR1 SGHTA, CDR2 FQGNSA. CDR3 protein: CASSLMNFYEQYF. The DNA for the CDR3 is TGTGCCAGCAGCTTAATGAATTTCTACGAGCAGTACTTC. Variable domain in full (rest from reference TRBV7-2 and TRBJ2-7): GAGVSQSPSNKVTEKGKDVELRCDPISGHTALYWYRQSLGQGLEFLIYFQGNSAPDKSGLPSDRFSAERTGGSVSTLTIQRTQQEDSAVYLCASSLMNFYEQYFGPGTRLTVT.

V is TRBV7-8 and J is TRBJ1-5; D unresolved. There are 11 residues in the CDR3. The germline V gene encodes CDR1 SGHVS and CDR2 FQNEAQ. The V end lost 10 bases, the J end lost 3 bases, and 7 bases lay between the germline ends. CDR3: CATPPNQPQHF. The CDR3 DNA sequence: TGTGCCACCCCCCCCAATCAGCCCCAGCATTTT.

The chain uses TRBV2 and TRBJ1-6; D possibly corresponds to TRBD1 (6 bases). V was shortened by 5 bases and J by 9 bases, with 17 bases between the two germline ends. Germline CDR1 and CDR2: SNHLY and FYNNEI. The CDR3 consists of 15 residues. The CDR3 bases are TGTGCCAGCAGTAACCTACAGGGAGGGATTTCACCCCTCCACTTT. Its protein product is CASSNLQGGISPLHF.

The gene calls are TRBV10-3 and TRBJ2-1; 10 bases are shared with TRBD2. The V gene end was trimmed by 6 bases and the J gene end by 6 bases; junction bases not matched to a gene: 2. The germline V gene has CDR1 ENHRY and CDR2 SYGVKD. CDR3 length: 13 amino acids. The CDR3 region is CAIRPSGSNEQFF. CDR3 nucleotides: TGTGCCATCAGGCCTAGCGGGAGCAATGAGCAGTTCTTC.

V gene TRBV4-1 combines with J gene TRBJ1-3; D is uncertain. CDR3 size: 14 residues. Trimming pared 0 bases from V and 2 bases from J, leaving 5 bases between. Germline-derived CDR1 and CDR2 are MGHRA and YSYEKL. CDR3 loop: CASSQDPAGNTIYF. DNA for the CDR3: TGCGCCAGCAGCCAAGACCCAGCTGGAAACACCATATATTTT.

This chain uses TRBV7-2 with TRBJ2-1; 11 positions agree with TRBD2. The CDR3 loop spans 17 amino acids. Germline V gives CDR1 SGHTA, CDR2 FQGNSA. J gave up 9 bases and V 5 bases, and 15 bases lay outside the gene matches. This CDR3 reads CASSTQPTSGRGSEQFF. The CDR3 nucleotides read TGTGCCAGCAGCACCCAACCTACTAGCGGGAGAGGGAGTGAGCAGTTCTTC.

This chain connects TRBV3-1 (or the pseudogene TRBV3-2) to TRBJ1-6; tentative D call: TRBD1 (6 bases). The V gene's germline CDR1 is LGHDT and CDR2 YNNKEL (reference sequence). The CDR3 is made up of 16 amino acids. V was clipped by 2 bases and J by 6 bases, with 14 bases between them. The CDR3 DNA reads as TGTGCCAGCAGCCAATTGGACAGTTCCCGTAATTCACCCCTCCACTTT. Protein product: CASSQLDSSRNSPLHF.

This chain joins TRBV4-1 and TRBJ1-2; D might be TRBD1 (6 bases). Trimming removed 1 base from V and 0 bases from J, with 12 bases in between. Germline CDR1 reads MGHRA; CDR2 reads YSYEKL. The CDR3 is 16 amino acids. Here the CDR3 reads CASSQAGQPANYGYTF. CDR3 sequence (DNA): TGCGCCAGCAGCCAAGCTGGACAGCCTGCTAACTATGGCTACACCTTC.

The chain uses TRBV9 and TRBJ2-1; 11 positions match TRBD1. V dropped 4 bases and J dropped 8; count of bases not matched to a gene: 11. This CDR3 is built from 16 residues. Germline V gene sequence: CDR1 SGDLS, CDR2 YYNGEE. The CDR3 DNA is TGTGCCAGCAGCTTTGGGACAGGGGGAATTCGCGATGAGCAGTTCTTC. Its translation is CASSFGTGGIRDEQFF.

The chain has TRBV6-5 and TRBJ1-2; 7 nucleotides agree with TRBD1. This CDR3 has 12 residues. V was clipped by 8 bases and J by 6 bases; unmatched bases: 6. Per germline, CDR1 MNHEY and CDR2 SVGAGI. The CDR3 protein is CASSDRRNGYTF. CDR3 nucleotides: TGTGCCAGCTCGGACAGGAGGAATGGCTACACCTTC.

The V call is TRBV18, the J call TRBJ2-3; 14 nucleotides align to TRBD2. V was pared by 3 bases and J by 4 bases, with 6 bases of the junction left unmatched. Germline CDR1 reads KGHSH; CDR2 reads LQKENI. The CDR3 runs to 17 residues. CDR3 DNA sequence: TGTGCCAGCTCACCCAGACTAGCGGGAGGGACACCAGATACGCAGTATTTT. Translated, it gives CASSPRLAGGTPDTQYF.

The chain uses TRBV11-3 and TRBJ2-5; 7 bases are shared with TRBD1. CDR3 length equals 13 residues. With V trimmed by 5 bases and J by 1 base, 1 base remained unmatched. Germline CDR1 is SGHNT and CDR2 is YENEEA. The CDR3 reads CASSRDSQETQYF. CDR3 nucleotides: TGTGCCAGCAGCAGGGACAGCCAAGAGACCCAGTACTTC.

The chain employs TRBV7-2 and TRBJ2-3; D unresolved. The CDR3 consists of 12 residues. V was pared by 5 bases and J by 6 bases, with 9 bases between. Germline CDR1 SGHTA, CDR2 FQGNSA. The CDR3 is CASSPERDTQYF. CDR3 DNA: TGTGCCAGCAGCCCAGAAAGGGATACGCAGTATTTT.

This chain joins TRBV5-1 and TRBJ1-1; D is uncertain. Trimming left V 0 bases short and J 1 base short, with 10 bases between. The CDR3 consists of 15 residues. Germline-derived CDR1 and CDR2 are SGHRS and YFSETQ. The CDR3 DNA reads as TGCGCCAGCAGCTTGGATTCCTCAAGGAACACTGAAGCTTTCTTT. This codes for CASSLDSSRNTEAFF.

The chain's CDR3 is CASSLAGTGDYGYTF. The CDR3 DNA reads as TGTGCCAGCAGCTTGGCGGGGACAGGGGACTATGGCTACACCTTC. The chain employs TRBV5-6 and TRBJ1-2; TRBD1 matches at 10 bases. Looked up from germline, CDR1 is SGHDT and CDR2 is YYEEEE. V shed 0 bases and J 3 bases; nucleotides not matched to a gene: 2. The CDR3 contains 15 residues.

The chain combines TRBV5-4 with TRBJ2-3; weak D call: TRBD1 (6 bases). Trimming pared 4 bases from V and 3 bases from J, leaving 24 bases between. Germline V gives CDR1 SGHNT, CDR2 YYREEE (reference sequence). The CDR3 contains 18 residues. The CDR3 nucleotides are TGTGCCAGCAGCCTCGGACAGTCTTCGGGTTTTGGTACAGATACGCAGTATTTT. Protein product: CASSLGQSSGFGTDTQYF.

The table lists this clone with a few counts. CDR3: CASSSPTGRGYEQYF. CDR3 sequence (DNA): TGCGCCAGCAGCTCCCCGACAGGGAGGGGGTACGAGCAGTACTTC. This chain connects TRBV5-1 to TRBJ2-7; D possibly uses TRBD1 or TRBD2 (7 bases each). This CDR3 comprises 15 residues. The germline V gene has CDR1 SGHRS and CDR2 YFSETQ. The V and J ends lost 3 bases and 4 bases respectively, with 17 bases between them. The full variable domain, with the rest looked up from reference TRBV5-1 and TRBJ2-7, is KAGVTQTPRYLIKTRGQQVTLSCSPISGHRSVSWYQQTPGQGLQFLFEYFSETQRNKGNFPGRFSGRQFSNSRSEMNVSTLELGDSALYLCASSSPTGRGYEQYFGPGTRLTVT.

This sequence joins TRBV5-4 and TRBJ1-1; D might be TRBD1 (5 bases). The germline V and J ends were trimmed by 0 bases and 6 bases, with 18 bases remaining between them. This CDR3 is 16 amino acids long. Germline-derived CDR1 and CDR2 are SGHNT and YYREEE (reference sequence). The CDR3 reads CASSLGGDPRWAEAFF. The CDR3 nucleotides read TGTGCCAGCAGCTTGGGAGGGGACCCCAGGTGGGCTGAAGCTTTCTTT.

The J gene is TRBJ1-1, the V gene TRBV6-5, with D unclear. The ends were cut back, 6 bases at V and 4 bases at J, with 12 bases in the middle. Germline values: CDR1 MNHEY, CDR2 SVGAGI. The length of the CDR3 is 13 residues. CDR3 protein: CASRSEAGTEAFF. CDR3 nucleotide sequence: TGTGCCAGCAGATCAGAGGCGGGCACTGAAGCTTTCTTT.

V and J are TRBV2 and TRBJ1-1; D not certain. V was pared by 3 bases and J by 4 bases, with 12 bases between. The length of the CDR3 is 14 residues. Germline CDR1 SNHLY, CDR2 FYNNEI. CDR3 amino acids: CASSEQILSTEAFF. The CDR3 DNA sequence: TGTGCCAGCAGTGAGCAGATCCTGAGCACTGAAGCTTTCTTT.

The V call is TRBV6-6, the J call TRBJ1-5; 7 bases align to TRBD1. The CDR3 contains 12 residues. Germline V CDR1 and CDR2: MNHNY, SVGAGI (reference sequence). V lost 5 bases and J lost 8; bases outside the gene matches: 3. DNA for the CDR3: TGTGCCAGCAGTCAGGGGGACGAGCCCCAGCATTTT. Translating gives CASSQGDEPQHF.